This T cell receptor (beta chain) was observed in a study of blood T cells in healthy people across ages. Study in general: Every two T cells gave about one barcoded beta molecule via template switching.

With 5 bases removed from V and 3 bases from J, the gap between germline ends came to 13 bases. The length of the CDR3 is 14 residues. Germline values: CDR1 SEHNR, CDR2 FQNEAQ (reference sequence). Through a sample-barcoded 5' primer and a J-beta primer mix, a second PCR was run for roughly 7 to 12 cycles. TCRdb redid the calling of the 5' RACE reads with MiXCR, one entry per CDR3 protein. The table lists over 1,500,000 distinct CDR3 sequences, 49% of them singletons. Material for sequencing was blood. The TCR originated in a woman aged 40-49 years in good health. The chain employs TRBV7-9 and TRBJ1-2; D gene ambiguous. CDR3 sequence (DNA): TGTGCCAGCAGCCCCATCGGGGAGGACTATGGCTACACCTTC. Translating gives CASSPIGEDYGYTF.